This T cell receptor beta chain was recovered during a study of blood T cell repertoires in COVID-19. Overall study: Donors in Cohort 3 counted as recovered after two negative PCRs, clearance, or symptom resolution. PBMCs, B-cell-depleted T cells, or T cells provided the cDNA or gDNA that made up the material.

This table comes from immunoSEQ multiplex PCR, and its TCRdb copy is limited to in-frame clones, with some not included. The sample has over 130,000 clones; over 75% are singletons. The CDR3 is made up of 14 amino acids. Germline V gene lookup returns CDR1 SGDLS and CDR2 YYNGEE. The germline V and J ends were trimmed by 0 bases and 4 bases, with 11 bases remaining between them. This clonotype was obtained from a man between 45 and 60 years old in a cohort exposed to, infected with or recovered from COVID-19 (not recorded which). Sequencing was carried out using PBMCs or T cells enriched from blood (not recorded which). The V and J genes are TRBV9 and TRBJ2-7; possible D gene TRBD2, 5 bases. CDR3 nucleotide sequence: TGTGCCAGCAGCGTAGGGACTCAGAGATACGAGCAGTACTTC. This sequence encodes CASSVGTQRYEQYF.